The 16 T cell receptor beta chains presented below share a single source sample, sequenced in a study of cytomegalovirus exposure and HLA in healthy donors. TCRdb's copy holds only in-frame clones and misses some; the assay was immunoSEQ multiplex PCR. The table has 100,000 to 150,000 clones, roughly 89% seen once. Sequenced material: PBMCs. Receptor source: a woman aged 18-29 years in good health and CMV-seronegative.

The V call is TRBV19, the J call TRBJ1-6; 9 bases line up with TRBD1. Germline V gene lookup returns CDR1 LNHDA and CDR2 SQIVND (reference sequence). The V segment lost 7 bases and the J segment 7 bases; nucleotides outside the gene matches: 2. This CDR3 spans 13 amino acids. The CDR3 sequence is CASNRGQNSPLHF. The DNA of the CDR3 is TGTGCCAGTAACAGGGGGCAAAATTCACCCCTCCACTTT.

The chain couples TRBV9 to TRBJ2-2; D is perhaps TRBD2 (6 bases). The CDR3 runs to 15 residues. The germline V gene encodes CDR1 SGDLS and CDR2 YYNGEE. V gave up 5 bases and J gave up 3 bases, with 14 bases separating them. CDR3 DNA sequence: TGTGCCAGCAGTACTCGAGGAGGGGACACCGGGGAGCTGTTTTTT. The encoded protein is CASSTRGGDTGELFF.

The chain combines TRBV11-1 with TRBJ1-5; no definite D call. V shed 5 bases and J shed 0 bases, with 8 bases lying between them. Germline CDR1 is SGHAT and CDR2 is FQDESV (reference sequence). CDR3 size: 14 residues. CDR3 DNA: TGTGCCAGCAGCCGAACGGGTAGCAATCAGCCCCAGCATTTT. As protein: CASSRTGSNQPQHF.

J is TRBJ1-3 and V is TRBV7-8; D call uncertain. Germline CDR1 and CDR2: SGHVS and FQNEAQ. The CDR3 has 16 amino acids. Trimming took off 0 bases at V and 2 bases at J, with 11 bases between the two ends. As DNA, the CDR3 is TGTGCCAGCAGCTTAGCAAGGTTAGCCCCTGGAAACACCATATATTTT. Translation gives CASSLARLAPGNTIYF.

The V gene is TRBV29-1, the J gene TRBJ2-7, with 7 bases that match TRBD2. Germline loops: CDR1 SQVTM, CDR2 ANQGSEA. Unmatched junction bases numbered 12, after V lost 4 bases and J lost 6 bases. The CDR3 has 14 residues. CDR3 coding DNA: TGCAGCGTTGTAAGTCCGACTAGCCCTGGCGAGCAGTACTTC. Residues: CSVVSPTSPGEQYF.

This clone was found once. V is TRBV6-5 and J is TRBJ2-1; 7 bases fit TRBD1. CDR3 size: 15 residues. Germline CDR1 is MNHEY and CDR2 is SVGAGI. Losses at the gene ends were 10 bases for V and 0 bases for J; bases not matched to a gene: 9. CDR3 residues: CATKQGSGSYNEQFF. Written as DNA, the CDR3 is TGTGCCACCAAACAGGGGTCGGGCTCCTACAATGAGCAGTTCTTC.

V is TRBV11-3 and J is TRBJ1-1, with a possible D match to TRBD1 (6 bases). CDR3 length: 13 residues. Germline V lookup: CDR1 SGHNT, CDR2 YENEEA. The germline V and J ends were trimmed by 8 bases and 0 bases, with 10 bases remaining between them. The CDR3: CASGQTMNTEAFF. CDR3 nucleotide sequence: TGTGCCAGCGGACAGACCATGAACACTGAAGCTTTCTTT.

The chain links TRBV14 to TRBJ1-2, with TRBD1 matching 8 bases. This CDR3 contains 15 residues. Per germline, CDR1 SGHDN and CDR2 FVKESK. After removal of 3 bases from V and 8 bases from J, the junction contained 11 bases not matched to a gene. This CDR3 reads CASSHTGQGIGGYTF. CDR3 bases: TGTGCCAGCAGCCACACAGGACAGGGAATAGGCGGCTACACCTTC.

The chain has TRBV5-1 and TRBJ2-5; D gene ambiguous. The CDR3 consists of 14 residues. The V end was cut by 4 bases, the J end by 1 base, with 11 bases between. Germline loops: CDR1 SGHRS, CDR2 YFSETQ. The CDR3 bases are TGCGCCAGCAGCCTCCACACTATCCAAGAGACCCAGTACTTC. Translated: CASSLHTIQETQYF.

The chain couples TRBV19 to TRBJ1-5; 8 bases match TRBD1. The germline CDR1 and CDR2 sequences are LNHDA and SQIVND (reference sequence). The CDR3 is 16 amino acids. J lost 2 bases, V lost 5 bases, and 8 bases had no gene match. The chain's CDR3 is CASSHGQGVGNQPQHF. DNA for the CDR3: TGTGCCAGTAGTCACGGACAGGGTGTGGGCAATCAGCCCCAGCATTTT.

The V and J genes are TRBV27 and TRBJ1-2; 7 bases are shared with TRBD1. From germline, CDR1 is MNHEY and CDR2 SMNVEV (reference sequence). The CDR3 extends over 15 amino acids. Trimming at V came to 5 bases and at J to 5 bases, leaving 11 bases not matched to a gene. CDR3 nucleotide sequence: TGTGCCAGCAGTACGAGTGTAGGGGGCGCATATGGCTACACCTTC. Protein sequence: CASSTSVGGAYGYTF.

This rearrangement joins TRBV5-1 to TRBJ2-1, with D possibly matching TRBD1 (6 bases). From germline, CDR1 is SGHRS and CDR2 YFSETQ. The CDR3 is made up of 16 amino acids. Trimming removed 3 bases from V and 4 bases from J, with 17 bases in between. CDR3 sequence (DNA): TGCGCCAGCAGCTCCTACCGGGCAGGGGAATACAATGAGCAGTTCTTC. It encodes CASSSYRAGEYNEQFF.

V is TRBV7-9 and J is TRBJ2-7; D is possibly TRBD1 (6 bases). The V gene's germline CDR1 is SEHNR and CDR2 FQNEAQ (reference sequence). V was clipped by 4 bases and J by 2 bases, with 18 bases between them. This CDR3 contains 16 residues. The CDR3 DNA reads as TGTGCCAGCAGCTCAGGCCTCGGGGCAGGGGCCTACGAGCAGTACTTC. Its translation is CASSSGLGAGAYEQYF.

The table lists this clone with a count of one. This chain uses TRBV7-3 with TRBJ2-1, with 7 bases aligning to TRBD1. CDR1 and CDR2 from the germline V gene are SGHTA and FQGTGA. Trimming at V came to 4 bases and at J to 3 bases, leaving 9 bases not matched to a gene. The CDR3 is 16 amino acids. The CDR3 reads CASSSTSGTDYNEQFF. CDR3 sequence (DNA): TGTGCCAGCAGCTCGACTTCGGGGACAGACTACAATGAGCAGTTCTTC.

The chain couples TRBV2 to TRBJ2-3, with 7 bases lining up with TRBD2. Trimming at V came to 6 bases and at J to 4 bases, leaving 7 bases not matched to a gene. The CDR3 consists of 14 residues. CDR1 SNHLY and CDR2 FYNNEI come from the germline V gene. Here the CDR3 reads CASSGLVLPDTQYF. The CDR3 nucleotides read TGTGCCAGCAGCGGACTAGTATTGCCAGATACGCAGTATTTT.

A single count supports this clone. V usage is TRBV5-1 and J usage is TRBJ2-5, with 9 bases aligning to TRBD2. With 4 bases clipped from V and 5 bases from J, the junction kept 9 bases outside the gene matches. Looked up from germline, CDR1 is SGHRS and CDR2 is YFSETQ. There are 15 residues in the CDR3. CDR3 in amino acids: CASSLERGAGETQYF. DNA for the CDR3: TGCGCCAGCAGCCTCGAGCGGGGGGCCGGGGAGACCCAGTACTTC.